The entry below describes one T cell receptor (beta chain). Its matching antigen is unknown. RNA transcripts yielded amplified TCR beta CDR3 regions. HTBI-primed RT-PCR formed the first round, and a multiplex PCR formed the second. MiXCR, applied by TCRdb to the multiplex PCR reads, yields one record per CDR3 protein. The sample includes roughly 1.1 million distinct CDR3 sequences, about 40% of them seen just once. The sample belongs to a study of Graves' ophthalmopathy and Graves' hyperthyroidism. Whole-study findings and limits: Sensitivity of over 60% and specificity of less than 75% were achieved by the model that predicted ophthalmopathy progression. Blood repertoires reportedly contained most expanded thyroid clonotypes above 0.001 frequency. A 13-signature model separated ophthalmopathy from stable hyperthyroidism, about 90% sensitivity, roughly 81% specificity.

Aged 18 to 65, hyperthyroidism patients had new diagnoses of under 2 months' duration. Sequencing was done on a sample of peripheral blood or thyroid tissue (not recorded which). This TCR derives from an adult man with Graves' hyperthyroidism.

CDR3: CASSVISTDTQYF. As DNA, the CDR3 is TGTGCCAGCAGTGTCATTAGCACAGATACGCAGTATTTT. The chain carries TRBV25-1 and TRBJ2-3; D not certain. This CDR3 region has 13 residues. The germline V gene has CDR1 MGHDK and CDR2 SYGVNS. The V end was cut by 4 bases, the J end by 0 bases, with 5 bases between.